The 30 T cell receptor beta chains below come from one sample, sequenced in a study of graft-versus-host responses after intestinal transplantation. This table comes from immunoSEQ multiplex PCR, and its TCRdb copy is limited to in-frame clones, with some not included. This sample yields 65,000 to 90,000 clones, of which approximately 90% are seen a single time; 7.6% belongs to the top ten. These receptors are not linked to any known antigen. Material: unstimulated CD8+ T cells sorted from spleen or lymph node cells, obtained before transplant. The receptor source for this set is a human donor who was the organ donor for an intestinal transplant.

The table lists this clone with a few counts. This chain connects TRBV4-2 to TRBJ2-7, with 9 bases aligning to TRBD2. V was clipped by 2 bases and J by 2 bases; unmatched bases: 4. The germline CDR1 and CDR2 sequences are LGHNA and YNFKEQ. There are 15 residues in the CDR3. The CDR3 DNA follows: TGTGCCAGCAGCCAAAAAATAGCGGGGGCCTACGAGCAGTACTTC. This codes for CASSQKIAGAYEQYF.

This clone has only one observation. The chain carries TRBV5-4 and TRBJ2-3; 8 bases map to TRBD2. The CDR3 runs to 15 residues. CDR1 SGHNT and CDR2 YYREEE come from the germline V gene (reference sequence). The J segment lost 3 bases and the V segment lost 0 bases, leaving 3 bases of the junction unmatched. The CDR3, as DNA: TGTGCCAGCAGCTTGGATAGCGGGGCGACAGATACGCAGTATTTT. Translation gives CASSLDSGATDTQYF. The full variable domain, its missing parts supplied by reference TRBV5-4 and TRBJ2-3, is ETGVTQSPTHLIKTRGQQVTLRCSSQSGHNTVSWYQQALGQGPQFIFQYYREEENGRGNFPPRFSGLQFPNYSSELNVNALELDDSALYLCASSLDSGATDTQYFGPGTRLTVL.

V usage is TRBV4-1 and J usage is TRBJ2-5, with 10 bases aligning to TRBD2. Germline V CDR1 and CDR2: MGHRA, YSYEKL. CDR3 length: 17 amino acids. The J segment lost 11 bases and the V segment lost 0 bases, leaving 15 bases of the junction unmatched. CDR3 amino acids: CASSQEAPSGSFLEQYF. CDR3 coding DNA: TGCGCCAGCAGCCAAGAGGCCCCTAGCGGGAGCTTTCTGGAGCAGTACTTC.

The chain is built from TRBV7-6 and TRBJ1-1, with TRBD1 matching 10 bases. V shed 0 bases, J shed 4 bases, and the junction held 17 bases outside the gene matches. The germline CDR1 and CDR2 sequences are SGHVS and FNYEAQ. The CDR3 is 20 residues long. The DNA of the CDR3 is TGTGCCAGCAGCTTAGCGCCTGTAGGGACAGGGGCCAGTTTCGCCACTGAAGCTTTCTTT. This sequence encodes CASSLAPVGTGASFATEAFF.

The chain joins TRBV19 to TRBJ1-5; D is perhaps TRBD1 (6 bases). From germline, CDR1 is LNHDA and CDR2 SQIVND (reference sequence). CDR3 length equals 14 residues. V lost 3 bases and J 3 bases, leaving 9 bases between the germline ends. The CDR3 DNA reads TGTGCCAGTAGTATCGGACAGTTCAATCAGCCCCAGCATTTT. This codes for CASSIGQFNQPQHF.

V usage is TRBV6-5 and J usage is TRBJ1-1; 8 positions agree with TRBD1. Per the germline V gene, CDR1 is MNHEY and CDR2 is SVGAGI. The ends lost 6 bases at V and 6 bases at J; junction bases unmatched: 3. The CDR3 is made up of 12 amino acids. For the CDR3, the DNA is TGTGCCAGCAGCCCAGGGGGCCCTGAAGCTTTCTTT. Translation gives CASSPGGPEAFF.

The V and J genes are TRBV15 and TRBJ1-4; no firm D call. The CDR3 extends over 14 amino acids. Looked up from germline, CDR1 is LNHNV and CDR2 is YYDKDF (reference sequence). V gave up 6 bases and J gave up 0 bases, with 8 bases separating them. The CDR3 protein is CATSSPATNEKLFF. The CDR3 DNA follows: TGTGCCACCAGTTCGCCAGCAACTAATGAAAAACTGTTTTTT.

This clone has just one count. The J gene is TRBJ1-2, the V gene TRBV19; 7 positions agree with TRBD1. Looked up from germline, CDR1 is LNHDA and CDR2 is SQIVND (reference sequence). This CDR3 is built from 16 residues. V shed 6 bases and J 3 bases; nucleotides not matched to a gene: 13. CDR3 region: CASSGAQGLGDYGYTF. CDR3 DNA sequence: TGTGCCAGTAGCGGTGCACAGGGGCTAGGTGACTATGGCTACACCTTC.

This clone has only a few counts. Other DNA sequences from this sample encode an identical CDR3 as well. CDR3 DNA sequence: TGTGCCAGCAGCCGGACGGAGTCTGGGGCCAACGTCCTGACTTTC. Protein: CASSRTESGANVLTF. The chain links TRBV7-9 to TRBJ2-6; D is uncertain. CDR1 is SEHNR, CDR2 FQNEAQ, per germline (reference sequence). This CDR3 region has 15 residues. V shed 5 bases and J shed 1 base, with 9 bases lying between them.

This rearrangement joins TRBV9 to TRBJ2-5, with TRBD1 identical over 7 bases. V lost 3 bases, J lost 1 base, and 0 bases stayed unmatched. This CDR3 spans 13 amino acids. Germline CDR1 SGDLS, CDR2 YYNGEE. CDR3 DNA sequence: TGTGCCAGCAGCGCAGGGGGCCAAGAGACCCAGTACTTC. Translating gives CASSAGGQETQYF.

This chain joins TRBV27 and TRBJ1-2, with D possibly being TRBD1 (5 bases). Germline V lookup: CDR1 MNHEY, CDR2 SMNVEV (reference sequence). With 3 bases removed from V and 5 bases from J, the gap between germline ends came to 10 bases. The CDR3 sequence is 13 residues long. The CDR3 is CASSFGEGYGYTF. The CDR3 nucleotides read TGTGCCAGCAGTTTTGGGGAGGGGTATGGCTACACCTTC.

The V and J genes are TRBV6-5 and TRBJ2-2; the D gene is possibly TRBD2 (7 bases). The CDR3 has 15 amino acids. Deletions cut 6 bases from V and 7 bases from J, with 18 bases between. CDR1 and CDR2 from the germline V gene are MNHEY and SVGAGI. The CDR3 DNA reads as TGTGCCAGCAGCTATCCCGGGGGGCGGGACGGGGAGCTGTTTTTT. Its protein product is CASSYPGGRDGELFF.

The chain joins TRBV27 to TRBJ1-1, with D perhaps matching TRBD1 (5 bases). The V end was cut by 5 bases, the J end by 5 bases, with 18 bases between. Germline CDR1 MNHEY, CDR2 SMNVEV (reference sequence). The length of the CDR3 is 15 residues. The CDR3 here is CASSGQGPRGTEAFF. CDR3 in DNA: TGTGCCAGCAGTGGACAAGGTCCCCGGGGGACTGAAGCTTTCTTT.

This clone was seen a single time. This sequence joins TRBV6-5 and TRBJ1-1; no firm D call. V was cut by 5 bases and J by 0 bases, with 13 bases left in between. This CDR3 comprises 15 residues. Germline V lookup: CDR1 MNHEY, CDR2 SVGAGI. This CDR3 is CASSHGRILNTEAFF. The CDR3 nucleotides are TGTGCCAGCAGTCACGGACGAATTCTGAACACTGAAGCTTTCTTT.

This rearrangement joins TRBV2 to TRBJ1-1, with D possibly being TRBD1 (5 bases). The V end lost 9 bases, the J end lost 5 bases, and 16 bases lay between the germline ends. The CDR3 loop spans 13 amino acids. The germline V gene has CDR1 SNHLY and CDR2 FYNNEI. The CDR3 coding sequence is TGTGCCAGGAAGCCCAGGGAGAGGACTGAAGCTTTCTTT. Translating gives CARKPRERTEAFF.

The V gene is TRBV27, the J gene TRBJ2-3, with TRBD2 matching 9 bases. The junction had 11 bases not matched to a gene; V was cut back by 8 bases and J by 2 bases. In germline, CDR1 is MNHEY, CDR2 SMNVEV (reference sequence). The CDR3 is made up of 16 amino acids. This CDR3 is CASGKRLADYTDTQYF. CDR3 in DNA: TGTGCCAGCGGAAAACGACTAGCGGATTACACAGATACGCAGTATTTT.

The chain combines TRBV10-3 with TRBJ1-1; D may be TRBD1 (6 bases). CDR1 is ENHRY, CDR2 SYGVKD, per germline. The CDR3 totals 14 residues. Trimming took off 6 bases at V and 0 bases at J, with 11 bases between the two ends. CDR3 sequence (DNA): TGTGCCATCAGGGGGGACACCATGAACACTGAAGCTTTCTTT. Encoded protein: CAIRGDTMNTEAFF.

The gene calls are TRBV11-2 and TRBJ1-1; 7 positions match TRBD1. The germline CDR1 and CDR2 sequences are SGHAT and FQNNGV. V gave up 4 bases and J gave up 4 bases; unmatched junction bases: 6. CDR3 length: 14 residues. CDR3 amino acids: CASSWNRGGTEAFF. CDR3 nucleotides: TGTGCCAGCAGCTGGAACAGGGGTGGCACTGAAGCTTTCTTT.

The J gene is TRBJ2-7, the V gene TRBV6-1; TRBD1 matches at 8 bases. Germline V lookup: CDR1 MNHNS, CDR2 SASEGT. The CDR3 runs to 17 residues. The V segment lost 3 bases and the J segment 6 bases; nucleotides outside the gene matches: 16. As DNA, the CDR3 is TGTGCCAGCAGTGATCTTCCAGGGGGCCGGCTCACTTTCGAGCAGTACTTC. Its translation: CASSDLPGGRLTFEQYF.

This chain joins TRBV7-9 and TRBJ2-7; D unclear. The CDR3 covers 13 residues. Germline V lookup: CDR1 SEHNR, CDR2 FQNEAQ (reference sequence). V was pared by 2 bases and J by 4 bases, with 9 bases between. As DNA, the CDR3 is TGTGCCAGCAGCTTACCTATGAAATACGAGCAGTACTTC. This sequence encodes CASSLPMKYEQYF.

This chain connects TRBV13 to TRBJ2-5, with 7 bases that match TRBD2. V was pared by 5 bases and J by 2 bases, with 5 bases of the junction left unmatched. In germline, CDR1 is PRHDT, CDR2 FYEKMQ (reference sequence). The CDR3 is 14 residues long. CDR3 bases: TGTGCCAGCAGCGTTCGGCGGGGGCAAGAGACCCAGTACTTC. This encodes CASSVRRGQETQYF.

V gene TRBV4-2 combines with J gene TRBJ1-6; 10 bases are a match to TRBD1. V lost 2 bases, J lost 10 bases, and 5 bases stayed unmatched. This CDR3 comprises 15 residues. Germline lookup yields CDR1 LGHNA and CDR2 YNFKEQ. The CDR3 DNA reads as TGTGCCAGCAGCCAAACGGGGACAGGGGACTCACCCCTCCACTTT. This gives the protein CASSQTGTGDSPLHF.

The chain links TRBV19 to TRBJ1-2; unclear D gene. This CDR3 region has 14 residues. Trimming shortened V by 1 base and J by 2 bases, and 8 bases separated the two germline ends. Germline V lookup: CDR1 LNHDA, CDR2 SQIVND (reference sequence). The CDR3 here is CASSIVPGNYGYTF. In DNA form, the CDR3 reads TGTGCCAGTAGTATAGTCCCAGGAAACTATGGCTACACCTTC.

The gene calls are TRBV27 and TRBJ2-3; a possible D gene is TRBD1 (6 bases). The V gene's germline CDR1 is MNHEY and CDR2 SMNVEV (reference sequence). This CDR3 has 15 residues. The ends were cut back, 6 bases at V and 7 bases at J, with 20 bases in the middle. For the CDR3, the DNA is TGTGCCAGCAGGGAAGGACAGTCATTCGCACATACGCAGTATTTT. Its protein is CASREGQSFAHTQYF.

The CDR3 bases are TGCGCCAGCAGCTTCACGGGGGGAGGATATGAGCAGTTCTTC. It encodes CASSFTGGGYEQFF. The J gene is TRBJ2-1, the V gene TRBV5-1; the match to TRBD2 covers 7 bases. The V and J ends lost 2 bases and 8 bases, in that order; junction bases with no gene match: 7. Germline values: CDR1 SGHRS, CDR2 YFSETQ. CDR3 size: 14 residues. Together with reference TRBV5-1 and TRBJ2-1, the CDR3 gives the full variable domain: KAGVTQTPRYLIKTRGQQVTLSCSPISGHRSVSWYQQTPGQGLQFLFEYFSETQRNKGNFPGRFSGRQFSNSRSEMNVSTLELGDSALYLCASSFTGGGYEQFFGPGTRLTVL.

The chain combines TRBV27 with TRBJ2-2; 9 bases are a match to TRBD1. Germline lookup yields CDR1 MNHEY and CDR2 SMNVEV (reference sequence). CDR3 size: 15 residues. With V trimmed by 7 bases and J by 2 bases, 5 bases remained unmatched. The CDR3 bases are TGTGCCAGCACCGGACAGGGGCTTAACACCGGGGAGCTGTTTTTT. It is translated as CASTGQGLNTGELFF.

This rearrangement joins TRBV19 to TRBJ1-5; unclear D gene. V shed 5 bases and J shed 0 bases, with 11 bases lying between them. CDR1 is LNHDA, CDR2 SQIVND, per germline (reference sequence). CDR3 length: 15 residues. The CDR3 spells CASSAYLYSNQPQHF. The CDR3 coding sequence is TGTGCCAGTAGTGCATATCTCTATAGCAATCAGCCCCAGCATTTT.

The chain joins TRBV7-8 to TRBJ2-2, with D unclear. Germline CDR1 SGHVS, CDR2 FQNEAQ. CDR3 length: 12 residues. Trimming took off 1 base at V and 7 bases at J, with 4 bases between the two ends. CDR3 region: CASSLVVGELFF. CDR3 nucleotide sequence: TGTGCCAGCAGCTTAGTTGTCGGGGAGCTGTTTTTT.

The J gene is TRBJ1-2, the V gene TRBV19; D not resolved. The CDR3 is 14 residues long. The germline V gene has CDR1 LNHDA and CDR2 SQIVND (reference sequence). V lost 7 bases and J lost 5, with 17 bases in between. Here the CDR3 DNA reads TGTGCCAGTACCCCTCGTTCAGTATTTTATGGCTACACCTTC. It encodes CASTPRSVFYGYTF.

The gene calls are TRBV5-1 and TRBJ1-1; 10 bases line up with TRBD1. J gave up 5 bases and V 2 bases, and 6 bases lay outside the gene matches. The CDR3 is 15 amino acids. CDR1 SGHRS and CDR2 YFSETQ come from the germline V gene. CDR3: CASSLGDRGGTEAFF. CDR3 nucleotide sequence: TGCGCCAGCAGCTTAGGGGACAGGGGAGGAACTGAAGCTTTCTTT.